This TCR beta chain stems from a study of blood T cells in healthy people across ages. This clonotype was detected many times. The ends lost 4 bases at V and 5 bases at J; junction bases unmatched: 13. This CDR3 contains 16 residues. The V gene's germline CDR1 is DFQATT and CDR2 SNEGSKA (reference sequence). With a J-beta primer mix and a sample-barcoded 5' primer, a second PCR ran 7 to 11 cycles. TCRdb passed the 5' RACE reads through MiXCR, listing each CDR3 protein once. Of approximately 810,000 distinct CDR3 sequences in the sample, 29% were seen once. The specimen was blood. The chain recombines TRBV20-1 with TRBJ2-5; 10 bases are a match to TRBD1. The receptor was derived from a woman aged 80 or older in good health. The DNA for the CDR3 is TGCAGTGCTATCCCCCCCGGGACAGGGGAGGGGGAGACCCAGTACTTC. This encodes CSAIPPGTGEGETQYF.